This T cell receptor beta chain is drawn from a study of cytomegalovirus exposure and HLA in healthy donors. General observations from the study: Later on, an analysis found that several of the most significant clusters appeared to be linked to common viral pathogens, which included parvovirus B19. DRB1 showed the most TCR associations and HLA-C the fewest in a later analysis, as rates varied by HLA locus. It was reported that the classifier diagnosed cytomegalovirus status with high specificity and sensitivity in both the original and validation cohorts.

Details on this clone: Its antigen is undetermined.

With 60 Vbeta and 13 Jbeta primers, the PCR was carried out. Sequenced by immunoSEQ multiplex PCR; TCRdb stores in-frame clones only, minus some. The sample yields 100,000 or so clones, approximately 76% seen once. Sequencing was performed on PBMCs. This sequence was found in a man aged 35 to 55 in good health and CMV-seronegative.

The CDR3: CASSQVDRGNEKLFF. The CDR3 region has the DNA TGCGCCAGCAGCCAAGTGGACAGGGGTAATGAAAAACTGTTTTTT. The chain recombines TRBV4-3 with TRBJ1-4; 9 bases match TRBD1. Germline V gene sequence: CDR1 LGHNA, CDR2 YSLEER. V was clipped by 1 base and J by 4 bases; unmatched bases: 1. This CDR3 has 15 amino acids.